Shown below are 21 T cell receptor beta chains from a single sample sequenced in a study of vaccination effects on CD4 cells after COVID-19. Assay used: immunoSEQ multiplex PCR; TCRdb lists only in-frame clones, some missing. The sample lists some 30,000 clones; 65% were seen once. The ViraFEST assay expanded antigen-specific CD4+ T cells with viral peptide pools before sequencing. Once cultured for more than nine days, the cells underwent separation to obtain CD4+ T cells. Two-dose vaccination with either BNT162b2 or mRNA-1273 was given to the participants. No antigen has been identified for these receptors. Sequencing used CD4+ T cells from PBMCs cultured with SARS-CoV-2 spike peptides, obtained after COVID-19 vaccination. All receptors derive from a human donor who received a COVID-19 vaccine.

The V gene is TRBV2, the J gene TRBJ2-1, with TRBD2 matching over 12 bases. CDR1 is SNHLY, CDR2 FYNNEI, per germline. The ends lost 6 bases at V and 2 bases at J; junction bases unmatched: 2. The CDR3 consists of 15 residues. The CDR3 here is CASRTSGSPYNEQFF. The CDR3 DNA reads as TGTGCCAGCAGGACTAGCGGGAGTCCCTACAATGAGCAGTTCTTC.

The DNA for the CDR3 is TGTGCCAGCAGCCAAGATTCAGGGACAGGGGAACGGGAGACCCAGTACTTC. Translating it yields CASSQDSGTGERETQYF. The chain uses TRBV4-2 and TRBJ2-5; 10 bases are a match to TRBD1. Germline trimming cut 0 bases from V and 5 bases from J; bases unmatched to any gene: 9. There are 17 residues in the CDR3. Germline loops: CDR1 LGHNA, CDR2 YNFKEQ.

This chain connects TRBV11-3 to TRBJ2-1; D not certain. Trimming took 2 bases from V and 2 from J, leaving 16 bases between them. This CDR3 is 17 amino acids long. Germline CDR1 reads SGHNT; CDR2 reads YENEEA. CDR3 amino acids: CASSLLVLQLTYNEQFF. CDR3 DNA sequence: TGTGCCAGCAGCTTATTGGTTCTACAGCTTACCTACAATGAGCAGTTCTTC. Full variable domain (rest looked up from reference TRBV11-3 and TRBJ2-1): EAGVVQSPRYKIIEKKQPVAFWCNPISGHNTLYWYLQNLGQGPELLIRYENEEAVDDSQLPKDRFSAERLKGVDSTLKIQPAELGDSAVYLCASSLLVLQLTYNEQFFGPGTRLTVL.

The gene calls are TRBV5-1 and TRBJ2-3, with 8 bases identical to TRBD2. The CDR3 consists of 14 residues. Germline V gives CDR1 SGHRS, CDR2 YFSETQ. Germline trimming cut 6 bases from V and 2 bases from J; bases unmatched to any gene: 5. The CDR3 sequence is CASTPGLDTDTQYF. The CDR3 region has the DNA TGCGCCAGCACCCCGGGACTAGACACAGATACGCAGTATTTT.

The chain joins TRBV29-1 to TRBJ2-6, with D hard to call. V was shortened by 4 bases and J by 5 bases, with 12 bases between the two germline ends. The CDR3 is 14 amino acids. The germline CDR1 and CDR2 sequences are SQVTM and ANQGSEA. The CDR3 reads CSVGEAGWANVLTF. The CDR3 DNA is TGCAGCGTTGGCGAGGCAGGATGGGCCAACGTCCTGACTTTC.

CDR3 coding DNA: TGTGCCAGCAGCTTGAAGCGGACAGGGGTGAATTCACCCCTCCACTTT. It specifies CASSLKRTGVNSPLHF. V and J are TRBV5-6 and TRBJ1-6, with 9 nucleotides matching TRBD1. The CDR3 contains 16 residues. From germline, CDR1 is SGHDT and CDR2 YYEEEE. V shed 1 base and J 7 bases; nucleotides not matched to a gene: 6.

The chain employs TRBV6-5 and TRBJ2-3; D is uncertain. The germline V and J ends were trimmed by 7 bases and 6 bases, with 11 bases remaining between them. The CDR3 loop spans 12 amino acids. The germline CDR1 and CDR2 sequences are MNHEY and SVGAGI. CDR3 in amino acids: CASNSLKDTQYF. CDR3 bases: TGTGCCAGCAATAGTTTAAAGGATACGCAGTATTTT.

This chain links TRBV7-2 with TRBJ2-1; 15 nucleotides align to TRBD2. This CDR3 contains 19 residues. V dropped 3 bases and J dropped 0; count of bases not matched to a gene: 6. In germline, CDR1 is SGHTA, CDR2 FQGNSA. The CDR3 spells CASSFGTSGRTGSYNEQFF. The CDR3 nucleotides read TGTGCCAGCAGCTTTGGGACTAGCGGGAGGACAGGCTCCTACAATGAGCAGTTCTTC.

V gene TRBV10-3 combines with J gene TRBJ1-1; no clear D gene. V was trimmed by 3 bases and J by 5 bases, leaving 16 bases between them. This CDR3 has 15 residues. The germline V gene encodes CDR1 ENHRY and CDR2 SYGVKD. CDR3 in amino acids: CAISEKAGLVTEAFF. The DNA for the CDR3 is TGTGCCATCAGTGAAAAAGCTGGGTTGGTAACTGAAGCTTTCTTT.

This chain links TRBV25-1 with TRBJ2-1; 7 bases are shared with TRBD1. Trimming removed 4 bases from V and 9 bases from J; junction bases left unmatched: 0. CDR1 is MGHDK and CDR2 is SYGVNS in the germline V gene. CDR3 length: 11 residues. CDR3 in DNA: TGTGCCAGCAGTGGACAGGGTGAGCAGTTCTTC. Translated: CASSGQGEQFF. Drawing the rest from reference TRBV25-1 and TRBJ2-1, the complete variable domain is EADIYQTPRYLVIGTGKKITLECSQTMGHDKMYWYQQDPGMELHLIHYSYGVNSTEKGDLSSESTVSRIRTEHFPLTLESARPSHTSQYLCASSGQGEQFFGPGTRLTVL.

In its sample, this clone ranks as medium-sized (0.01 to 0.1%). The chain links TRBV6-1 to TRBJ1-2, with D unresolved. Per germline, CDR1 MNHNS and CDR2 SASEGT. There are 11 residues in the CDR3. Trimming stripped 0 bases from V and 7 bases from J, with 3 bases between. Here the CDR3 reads CASSEAFGYTF. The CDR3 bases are TGTGCCAGCAGTGAAGCGTTTGGCTACACCTTC.

CDR3 nucleotide sequence: TGCGCCAGCAGCTTGGAGGTTGGGCAGCCCCAGCATTTT. It yields the protein CASSLEVGQPQHF. The V and J genes are TRBV5-1 and TRBJ1-5; no firm D call. V dropped 0 bases and J dropped 7 bases, with 8 bases sitting between them. Germline V gene data show CDR1 as SGHRS and CDR2 as YFSETQ. This CDR3 is 13 amino acids long.

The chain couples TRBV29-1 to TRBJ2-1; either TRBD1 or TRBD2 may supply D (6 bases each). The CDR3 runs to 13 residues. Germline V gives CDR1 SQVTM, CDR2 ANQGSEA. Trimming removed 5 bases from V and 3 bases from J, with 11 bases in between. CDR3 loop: CSVFRGGYNEQFF. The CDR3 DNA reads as TGCAGCGTTTTCAGGGGAGGCTACAATGAGCAGTTCTTC.

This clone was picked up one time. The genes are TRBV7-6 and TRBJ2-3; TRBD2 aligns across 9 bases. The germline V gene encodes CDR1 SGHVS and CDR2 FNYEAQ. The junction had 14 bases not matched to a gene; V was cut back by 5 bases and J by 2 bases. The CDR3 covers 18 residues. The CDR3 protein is CASSRGGRGGAATDTQYF. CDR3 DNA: TGTGCCAGCAGCAGGGGGGGCCGCGGGGGGGCCGCCACAGATACGCAGTATTTT.

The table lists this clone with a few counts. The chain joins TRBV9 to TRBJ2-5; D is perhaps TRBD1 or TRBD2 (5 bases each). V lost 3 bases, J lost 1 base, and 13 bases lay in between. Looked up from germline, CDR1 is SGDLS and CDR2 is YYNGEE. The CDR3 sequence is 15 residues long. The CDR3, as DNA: TGTGCCAGCAGCGGGGGGTCCATCACCCAAGAGACCCAGTACTTC. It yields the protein CASSGGSITQETQYF.

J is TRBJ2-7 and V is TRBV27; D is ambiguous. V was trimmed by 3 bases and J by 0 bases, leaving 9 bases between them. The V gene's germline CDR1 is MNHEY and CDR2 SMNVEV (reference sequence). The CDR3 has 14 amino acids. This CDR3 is CASSFSESSYEQYF. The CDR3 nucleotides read TGTGCCAGCAGTTTTTCGGAGAGCTCCTACGAGCAGTACTTC.

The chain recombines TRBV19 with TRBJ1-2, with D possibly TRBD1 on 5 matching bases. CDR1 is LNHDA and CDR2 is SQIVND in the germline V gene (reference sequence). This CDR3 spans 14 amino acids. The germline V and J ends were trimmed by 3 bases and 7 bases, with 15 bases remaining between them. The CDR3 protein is CASSIRGRHVGYTF. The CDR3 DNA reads TGTGCCAGTAGTATCCGGGGACGGCACGTTGGCTACACCTTC. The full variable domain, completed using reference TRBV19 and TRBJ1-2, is DGGITQSPKYLFRKEGQNVTLSCEQNLNHDAMYWYRQDPGQGLRLIYYSQIVNDFQKGDIAEGYSVSREKKESFPLTVTSAQKNPTAFYLCASSIRGRHVGYTFGSGTRLTVV.

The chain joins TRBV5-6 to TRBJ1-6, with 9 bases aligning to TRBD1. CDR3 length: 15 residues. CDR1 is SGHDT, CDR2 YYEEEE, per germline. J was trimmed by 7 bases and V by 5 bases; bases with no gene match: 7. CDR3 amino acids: CASSSGTGQNSPLHF. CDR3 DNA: TGTGCCAGCAGTTCCGGGACAGGGCAAAATTCACCCCTCCACTTT.

The CDR3 loop reads CASSFSTSGNTGELFF. The CDR3 DNA reads TGTGCCAGCAGCTTTAGTACTAGCGGAAACACCGGGGAGCTGTTTTTT. V and J are TRBV7-7 and TRBJ2-2; TRBD2 agrees at 8 bases. Germline CDR1 reads SSHAT; CDR2 reads FNYEAQ (reference sequence). The CDR3 sequence is 16 residues long. The V gene end was trimmed by 3 bases and the J gene end by 2 bases; junction bases not matched to a gene: 5.

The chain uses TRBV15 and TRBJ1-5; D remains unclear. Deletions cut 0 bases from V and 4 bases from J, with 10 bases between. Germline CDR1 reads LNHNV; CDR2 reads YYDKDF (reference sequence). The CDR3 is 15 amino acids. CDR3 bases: TGTGCCACCAGCAGAGATATCGGCCCGAATCAGCCCCAGCATTTT. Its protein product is CATSRDIGPNQPQHF.

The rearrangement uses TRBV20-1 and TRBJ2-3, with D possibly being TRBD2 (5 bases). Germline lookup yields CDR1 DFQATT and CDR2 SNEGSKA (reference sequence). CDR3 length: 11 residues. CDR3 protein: CGQAVTDTQYF. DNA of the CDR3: TGCGGCCAAGCGGTCACAGATACGCAGTATTTT.